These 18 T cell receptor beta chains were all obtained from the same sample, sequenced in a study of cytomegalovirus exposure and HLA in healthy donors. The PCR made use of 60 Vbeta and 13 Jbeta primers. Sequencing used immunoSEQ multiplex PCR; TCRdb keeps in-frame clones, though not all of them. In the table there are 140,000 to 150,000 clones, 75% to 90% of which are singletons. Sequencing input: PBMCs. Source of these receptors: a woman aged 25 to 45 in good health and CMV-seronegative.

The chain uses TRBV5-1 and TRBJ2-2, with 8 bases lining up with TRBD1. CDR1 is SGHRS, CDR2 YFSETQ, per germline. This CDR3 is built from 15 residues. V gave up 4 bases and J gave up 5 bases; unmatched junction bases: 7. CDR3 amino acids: CASSLGTGGTGELFF. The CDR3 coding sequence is TGCGCCAGCAGCCTTGGGACAGGTGGAACCGGGGAGCTGTTTTTT.

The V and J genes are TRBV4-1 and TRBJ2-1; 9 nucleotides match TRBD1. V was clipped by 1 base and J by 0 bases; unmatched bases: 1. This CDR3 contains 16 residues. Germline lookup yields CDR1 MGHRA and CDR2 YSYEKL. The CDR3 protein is CASSQGGQGSYNEQFF. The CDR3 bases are TGCGCCAGCAGCCAAGGGGGACAGGGCTCCTACAATGAGCAGTTCTTC.

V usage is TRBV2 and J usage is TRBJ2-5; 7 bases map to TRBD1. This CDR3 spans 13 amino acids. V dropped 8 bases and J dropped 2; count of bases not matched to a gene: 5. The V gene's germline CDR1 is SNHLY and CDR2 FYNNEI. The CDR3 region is CASFGTAQETQYF. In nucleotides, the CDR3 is TGTGCCAGCTTCGGGACAGCTCAAGAGACCCAGTACTTC.

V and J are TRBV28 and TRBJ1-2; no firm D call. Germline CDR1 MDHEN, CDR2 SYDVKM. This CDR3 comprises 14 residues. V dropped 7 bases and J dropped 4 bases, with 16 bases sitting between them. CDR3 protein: CASTIPESVYGYTF. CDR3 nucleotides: TGTGCCAGCACCATCCCGGAGAGTGTCTATGGCTACACCTTC.

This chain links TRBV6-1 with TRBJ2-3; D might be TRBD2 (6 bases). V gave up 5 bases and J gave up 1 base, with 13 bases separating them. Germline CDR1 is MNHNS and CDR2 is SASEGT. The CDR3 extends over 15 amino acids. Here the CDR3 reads CASSRGWGGTDTQYF. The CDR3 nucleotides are TGTGCCAGCAGTCGGGGGTGGGGGGGCACAGATACGCAGTATTTT.

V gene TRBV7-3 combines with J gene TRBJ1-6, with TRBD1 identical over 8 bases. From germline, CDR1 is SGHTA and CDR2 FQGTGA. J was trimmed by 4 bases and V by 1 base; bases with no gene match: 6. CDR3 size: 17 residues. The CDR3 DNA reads TGTGCCAGCAGCTTAATTTCAGGGGGCGAATATAATTCACCCCTCCACTTT. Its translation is CASSLISGGEYNSPLHF.

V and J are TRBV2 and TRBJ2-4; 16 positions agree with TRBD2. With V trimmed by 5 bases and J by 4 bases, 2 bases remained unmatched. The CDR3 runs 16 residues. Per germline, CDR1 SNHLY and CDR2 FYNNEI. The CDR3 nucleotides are TGTGCCAGCAGTCCGGGACTAGCGGGAGGGAAAAACATTCAGTACTTC. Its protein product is CASSPGLAGGKNIQYF.

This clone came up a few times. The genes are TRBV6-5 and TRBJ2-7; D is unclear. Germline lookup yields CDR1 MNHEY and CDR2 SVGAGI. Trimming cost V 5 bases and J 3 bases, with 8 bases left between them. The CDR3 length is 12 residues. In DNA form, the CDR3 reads TGTGCCAGCAGTCAAAACAACTACGAGCAGTACTTC. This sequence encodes CASSQNNYEQYF.

The CDR3 DNA sequence: TGTGCCAGCAGCCGGGGGACGGTGAGCTACGAGCAGTACTTC. Its translation: CASSRGTVSYEQYF. The gene calls are TRBV5-8 and TRBJ2-7, with D tentatively TRBD2 (6 bases). CDR3 length: 14 amino acids. V lost 4 bases and J 3 bases, leaving 14 bases between the germline ends. The germline CDR1 and CDR2 sequences are SGHTS and YDEGEE. Looking up the rest from reference TRBV5-8 and TRBJ2-7 gives the full variable domain: EAGVTQSPTHLIKTRGQQATLRCSPISGHTSVYWYQQALGLGLQFLLWYDEGEERNRGNFPPRFSGRQFPNYSSELNVNALELEDSALYLCASSRGTVSYEQYFGPGTRLTVT.

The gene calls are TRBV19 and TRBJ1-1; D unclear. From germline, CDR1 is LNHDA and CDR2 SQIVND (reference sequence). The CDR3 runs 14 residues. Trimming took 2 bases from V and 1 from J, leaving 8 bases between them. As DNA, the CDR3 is TGTGCCAGTAGTATATTAGCCCGGAACACTGAAGCTTTCTTT. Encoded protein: CASSILARNTEAFF.

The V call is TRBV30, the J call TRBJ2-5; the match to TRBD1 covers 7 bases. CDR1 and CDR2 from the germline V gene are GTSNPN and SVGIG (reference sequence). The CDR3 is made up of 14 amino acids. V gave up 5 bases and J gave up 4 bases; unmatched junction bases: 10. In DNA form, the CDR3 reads TGTGCCTGGGGGCTTGGGGCAGGGGGAGAGACCCAGTACTTC. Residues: CAWGLGAGGETQYF.

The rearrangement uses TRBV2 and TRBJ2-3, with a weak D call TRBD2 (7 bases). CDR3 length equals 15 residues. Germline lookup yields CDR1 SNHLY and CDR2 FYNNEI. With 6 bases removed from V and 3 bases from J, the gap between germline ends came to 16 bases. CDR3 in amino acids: CASSLIGGGTDTQYF. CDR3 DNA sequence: TGTGCCAGCAGCCTAATAGGGGGAGGGACAGATACGCAGTATTTT.

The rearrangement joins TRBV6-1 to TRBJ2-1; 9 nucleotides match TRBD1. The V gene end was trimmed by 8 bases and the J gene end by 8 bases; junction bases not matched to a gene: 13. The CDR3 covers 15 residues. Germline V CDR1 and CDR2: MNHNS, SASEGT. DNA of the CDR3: TGTGCCAGCTTTCCTGGAGGACAGGGGAGACATGAGCAGTTCTTC. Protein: CASFPGGQGRHEQFF.

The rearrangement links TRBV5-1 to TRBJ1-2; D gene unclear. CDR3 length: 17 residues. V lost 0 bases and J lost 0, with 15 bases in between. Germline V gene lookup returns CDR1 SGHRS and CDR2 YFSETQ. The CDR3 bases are TGCGCCAGCAGCTTGGCCAGCGAGCGCGCCACTAACTATGGCTACACCTTC. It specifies CASSLASERATNYGYTF.

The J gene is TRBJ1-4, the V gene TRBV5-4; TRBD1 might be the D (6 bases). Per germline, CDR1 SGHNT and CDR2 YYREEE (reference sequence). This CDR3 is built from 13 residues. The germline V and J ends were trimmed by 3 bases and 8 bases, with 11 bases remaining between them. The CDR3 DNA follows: TGTGCCAGCAGCTCCCGGGGGGGCGAAAAACTGTTTTTT. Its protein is CASSSRGGEKLFF.

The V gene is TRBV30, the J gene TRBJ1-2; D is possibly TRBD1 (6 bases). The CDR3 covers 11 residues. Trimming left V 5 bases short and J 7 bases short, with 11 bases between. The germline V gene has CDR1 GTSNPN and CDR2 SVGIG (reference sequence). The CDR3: CAWGGGAGYTF. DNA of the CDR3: TGTGCCTGGGGAGGGGGGGCTGGCTACACCTTC.

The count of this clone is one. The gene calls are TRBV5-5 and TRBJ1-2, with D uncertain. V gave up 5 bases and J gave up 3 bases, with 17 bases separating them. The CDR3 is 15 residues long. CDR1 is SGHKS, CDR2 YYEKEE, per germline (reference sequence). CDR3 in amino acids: CASSLRAREHYGYTF. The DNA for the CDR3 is TGTGCCAGCAGTTTACGGGCAAGGGAGCACTATGGCTACACCTTC.

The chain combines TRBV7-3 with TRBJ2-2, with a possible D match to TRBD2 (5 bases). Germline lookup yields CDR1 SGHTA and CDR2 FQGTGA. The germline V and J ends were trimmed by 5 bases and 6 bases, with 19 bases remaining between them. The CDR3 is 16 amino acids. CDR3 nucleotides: TGTGCCAGCAGCCCCCACCTGGGGAGCGGTGCCGGGGAGCTGTTTTTT. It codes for CASSPHLGSGAGELFF. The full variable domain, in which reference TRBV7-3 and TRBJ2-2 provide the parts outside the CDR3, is GAGVSQTPSNKVTEKGKYVELRCDPISGHTALYWYRQSLGQGPEFLIYFQGTGAADDSGLPNDRFFAVRPEGSVSTLKIQRTERGDSAVYLCASSPHLGSGAGELFFGEGSRLTVL.